The 11 T cell receptor beta chains given below trace back to one sample, sequenced in a study of beta chain features in type 1 diabetes. What was sequenced were expressed TCRB transcripts, since all of the isolated RNA had been reverse transcribed. Data came from immunoSEQ multiplex PCR; TCRdb stores just in-frame clones and leaves some out. Of around 300,000 clones detected, about 15% appear once; the ten largest clones hold over 5.5%. Sequencing used central memory CD4+ T cells from blood. Source of these receptors: a man aged 25 to 40 in good health.

This clone was counted a few times. The chain recombines TRBV5-1 with TRBJ1-2; TRBD1 agrees at 9 bases. CDR3 length: 16 amino acids. After removal of 4 bases from V and 5 bases from J, the junction contained 12 bases not matched to a gene. Germline values: CDR1 SGHRS, CDR2 YFSETQ. CDR3 nucleotides: TGCGCCAGCAGCAGAGACCCGGGACAGGGTGTTTATGGCTACACCTTC. This encodes CASSRDPGQGVYGYTF.

This clone was seen more than once but under ten times. V and J are TRBV30 and TRBJ1-5; D remains unclear. The length of the CDR3 is 15 residues. V shed 0 bases and J shed 6 bases, with 15 bases lying between them. Per the germline V gene, CDR1 is GTSNPN and CDR2 is SVGIG (reference sequence). DNA for the CDR3: TGTGCCTGGAGTGTAAGATCGGGGTTAAGTCAGCCCCAGCATTTT. It is translated as CAWSVRSGLSQPQHF.

This clone was counted between two and nine times. The chain carries TRBV7-2 and TRBJ2-1; D unresolved. Germline CDR1 reads SGHTA; CDR2 reads FQGNSA. The CDR3 has 13 residues. The ends were cut back, 1 base at V and 9 bases at J, with 10 bases in the middle. In DNA form, the CDR3 reads TGTGCCAGCAGCTTAGTTATCGGCAGTGAGCAGTTCTTC. This codes for CASSLVIGSEQFF.

This clone was observed a few times. The chain has TRBV6-1 and TRBJ2-1; D may be TRBD2 (6 bases). This CDR3 has 12 residues. CDR1 is MNHNS, CDR2 SASEGT, per germline. Trimming took 3 bases from V and 8 from J, leaving 8 bases between them. In DNA, the CDR3 is TGTGCCAGCAGTGACGGGGGACATGAGCAGTTCTTC. Amino acids: CASSDGGHEQFF.

This clone turned up a few times. This sample also contains other DNA sequences that code for the same CDR3. This chain links TRBV18 with TRBJ2-7; TRBD2 might be the D (5 bases). The V gene lost 1 base and the J gene lost 3 bases, with 7 bases spanning the gap. The CDR3 sequence is 13 residues long. The germline gives CDR1 KGHSH, CDR2 LQKENI. The CDR3 spells CASSPRRGYEQYF. The CDR3 region has the DNA TGTGCCAGCTCACCACGCCGGGGCTACGAGCAGTACTTC.

The genes are TRBV19 and TRBJ1-4; possible D gene TRBD1, 5 bases. In germline, CDR1 is LNHDA, CDR2 SQIVND (reference sequence). The CDR3 contains 15 residues. Trimming removed 3 bases at V and 8 bases at J, with 16 bases between. DNA for the CDR3: TGTGCCAGTAGTATGTTCGAGGGGTCAGGGGAAAAACTGTTTTTT. It encodes CASSMFEGSGEKLFF.

About this clone: One junction end disagrees with the germline gene, perhaps due to a read error. The chain couples TRBV5-5 to TRBJ2-7; the match to TRBD1 covers 7 bases. Germline V lookup: CDR1 SGHKS, CDR2 YYEKEE (reference sequence). The CDR3 extends over 13 amino acids. The CDR3 bases are TGTGCCAGCACCCAGGACAGGCCGGGACGAAGTAGCTTC. Translated: CASTQDRPGRSSF.

A few counts support this clone. The V call is TRBV19, the J call TRBJ1-1; 10 bases line up with TRBD1. With V trimmed by 11 bases and J by 6 bases, 9 bases remained unmatched. The CDR3 covers 13 residues. Germline-derived CDR1 and CDR2 are LNHDA and SQIVND (reference sequence). The CDR3 DNA reads TGTGCCTTCCCGGACAGGGGGGCCCCTGAAGCTTTCTTT. Protein sequence: CAFPDRGAPEAFF.

This clone came up a few times. The CDR3 spells CASSVIDSTDTQYF. The CDR3, as DNA: TGCGCCAGCAGCGTTATCGACAGTACAGATACGCAGTATTTT. This chain connects TRBV4-1 to TRBJ2-3; weak D call: TRBD1 (5 bases). The CDR3 loop spans 14 amino acids. CDR1 and CDR2 (germline): MGHRA, YSYEKL. V lost 5 bases, J lost 3 bases, and 12 bases lay in between.

V usage is TRBV5-4 and J usage is TRBJ2-6; 11 nucleotides match TRBD1. J gave up 1 base and V 3 bases, and 6 bases lay outside the gene matches. The CDR3 covers 18 residues. Germline V gene lookup returns CDR1 SGHNT and CDR2 YYREEE (reference sequence). This chain's CDR3 is CASSSPGQGESGANVLTF. CDR3 nucleotides: TGTGCCAGCAGCTCGCCGGGACAGGGGGAGTCTGGGGCCAACGTCCTGACTTTC. The full variable domain, its missing parts supplied by reference TRBV5-4 and TRBJ2-6, is ETGVTQSPTHLIKTRGQQVTLRCSSQSGHNTVSWYQQALGQGPQFIFQYYREEENGRGNFPPRFSGLQFPNYSSELNVNALELDDSALYLCASSSPGQGESGANVLTFGAGSRLTVL.

This clone was detected a few times. V usage is TRBV18 and J usage is TRBJ2-1; weak D call: TRBD2 (6 bases). V was pared by 4 bases and J by 2 bases, with 6 bases between. The CDR3 runs to 13 residues. The germline V gene has CDR1 KGHSH and CDR2 LQKENI. CDR3 in amino acids: CASSLAAYNEQFF. For the CDR3, the DNA is TGTGCCAGCTCACTAGCGGCCTACAATGAGCAGTTCTTC.